The entry that follows covers one TCR beta chain sequence. A read error may explain this, as a much larger clone is one base away. This sample is part of a study of blood T cells in healthy people across ages. Sample-barcoded 5' priming and a J-beta primer mix drove a second PCR of roughly 7 to 11 cycles. TCRdb analysed the 5' RACE reads with MiXCR anew, one entry per CDR3 protein. The sample carries 650,000 to 700,000 distinct CDR3 sequences, more than 45% recorded once. Sequenced input: blood. This receptor was obtained from an elderly woman in good health.

CDR3 sequence: CASSGEKNTQYF. CDR3 in DNA: TGTGCCAGCAGTGGTGAAAAGAATACGCAGTATTTT. The rearrangement joins TRBV2 to TRBJ2-3; D ambiguous. Looked up from germline, CDR1 is SNHLY and CDR2 is FYNNEI. The CDR3 is made up of 12 amino acids. Between the trimmed V and J ends, which lost 4 bases and 7 bases, there was a span of 9 bases.